These 15 T cell receptor beta chains share one sample of origin, sequenced in a study of blood T cells in healthy people across ages. A J-beta primer mix and a sample-barcoded 5' primer were used in a second PCR of about 7 to 12 cycles. TCRdb itself ran the 5' RACE reads through MiXCR, one entry per CDR3 protein. Of a few hundred thousand distinct CDR3 sequences listed, about a quarter are singletons. Separately, the same data were catalogued under a study of T cells of mothers and their children.

Sample: blood. These receptors were taken from a boy younger than 10 in good health.

This clonotype has just a few counts. This chain uses TRBV20-1 with TRBJ1-1; TRBD1 is a possible D gene (5 bases). V was trimmed by 2 bases and J by 3 bases, leaving 7 bases between them. The germline V gene has CDR1 DFQATT and CDR2 SNEGSKA (reference sequence). The CDR3 extends over 12 amino acids. This CDR3 is CSARTGHTEAFF. Written as DNA, the CDR3 is TGCAGTGCTAGAACAGGACACACTGAAGCTTTCTTT.

This clonotype appeared a few times. It may be a read error: a sequence one base away is much more abundant. This chain links TRBV6-5 with TRBJ2-5, with D tentatively TRBD2 (5 bases). Germline CDR1 MNHEY, CDR2 SVGAGI. The CDR3 is made up of 12 amino acids. In DNA, the CDR3 is TGTGCCTGCAGTTACCCCGGGAAGACCCAGTACTTC. It translates to CACSYPGKTQYF.

This clonotype has just one count. The V and J genes are TRBV29-1 and TRBJ2-5; no clear D. This CDR3 spans 11 amino acids. Germline loops: CDR1 SQVTM, CDR2 ANQGSEA. Trimming left V 6 bases short and J 4 bases short, with 9 bases between. DNA for the CDR3: TGCAGCGTCCCTTGGGTAGAGACCCAGTACTTC. Translated, it gives CSVPWVETQYF. Combining the CDR3 with reference TRBV29-1 and TRBJ2-5 gives the whole variable domain SAVISQKPSRDICQRGTSLTIQCQVDSQVTMMFWYRQQPGQSLTLIATANQGSEATYESGFVIDKFPISRPNLTFSTLTVSNMSPEDSSIYLCSVPWVETQYFGPGTRLLVL.

This clonotype came up a few times. The V and J genes are TRBV7-9 and TRBJ1-4, with TRBD1 identical over 9 bases. After removal of 3 bases from V and 8 bases from J, the junction contained 7 bases not matched to a gene. The CDR3 has 15 residues. Germline assignment: CDR1 SEHNR and CDR2 FQNEAQ (reference sequence). CDR3 DNA: TGTGCCAGCAGCTTTACAGGGGGCGCCGGGGAAAAACTGTTTTTT. The encoded protein is CASSFTGGAGEKLFF.

The chain recombines TRBV6-2 or TRBV6-3 with TRBJ1-2, with D possibly matching TRBD1 (5 bases). This CDR3 has 9 amino acids. Trimming stripped 11 bases from V and 8 bases from J, with 9 bases between. Looked up from germline, CDR1 is MNHEY and CDR2 is SVGEGT. CDR3 protein: CAGRQGYTF. The CDR3 DNA reads TGTGCCGGGAGACAGGGCTACACCTTC.

The chain combines TRBV7-3 with TRBJ2-5, with D uncertain. Trimming took off 5 bases at V and 5 bases at J, with 12 bases between the two ends. This CDR3 region has 13 residues. Germline V lookup: CDR1 SGHTA, CDR2 FQGTGA. As DNA, the CDR3 is TGTGCCAGCAGCACGGCCGTAGGGGAGACCCAGTACTTC. Translating gives CASSTAVGETQYF.

Only a few counts were recorded for this clonotype. This rearrangement joins TRBV6-2 or TRBV6-3 to TRBJ2-1, with D perhaps TRBD1 (6 bases). The closer fit of TRBJ2-5 to the DNA end suggests the J call may be wrong. Germline V CDR1 and CDR2: MNHEY, SVGEGT. This CDR3 comprises 16 residues. Here the CDR3 reads CASSTPLTGRGGTQYF. The CDR3 DNA follows: TGTGCCAGCAGTACTCCCCTGACAGGACGAGGGGGGACCCAGTACTTC.

The rearrangement joins TRBV10-3 to TRBJ1-1; possibly TRBD1 for D (5 bases). Trimming left V 6 bases short and J 8 bases short, with 10 bases between. Germline values: CDR1 ENHRY, CDR2 SYGVKD. The CDR3 sequence is 11 residues long. The CDR3 region is CAIRGGEEAFF. The CDR3 DNA reads TGTGCCATCAGGGGGGGAGAGGAAGCTTTCTTT.

The chain combines TRBV20-1 with TRBJ2-5; D perhaps matches TRBD1 (5 bases). The J call may be wrong; the DNA end is better matched by TRBJ2-7. There are 14 residues in the CDR3. Germline V lookup: CDR1 DFQATT, CDR2 SNEGSKA (reference sequence). CDR3 nucleotide sequence: TGCAGTGCTCCTTCTTCGACAGTGAACTACGAGCAGTACTTC. Residues: CSAPSSTVNYEQYF.

The chain joins TRBV29-1 to TRBJ2-2, with D hard to call. V shed 4 bases and J shed 1 base, with 10 bases lying between them. The germline V gene has CDR1 SQVTM and CDR2 ANQGSEA. The CDR3 is 14 residues long. Here the CDR3 DNA reads TGCAGCGTTGTAGGGCAGGTGAACACCGGGGAGCTGTTTTTT. It specifies CSVVGQVNTGELFF.

This clonotype was observed a handful of times. The V gene is TRBV5-5, the J gene TRBJ2-7, with unresolved D. The DNA end is a closer match to TRBJ2-1, so the J assignment may be wrong. This CDR3 region has 16 residues. Germline loops: CDR1 SGHKS, CDR2 YYEKEE (reference sequence). DNA of the CDR3: TGTGCCAGCAGCTTGGGACGGCCCATTCGCGTAAATGAGCAGTTCTTC. Translating gives CASSLGRPIRVNEQFF.

This clonotype has more than one count but fewer than ten. The chain couples TRBV12-3 or TRBV12-4 to TRBJ1-2; D is possibly TRBD1 (5 bases). Between the trimmed V and J ends, which lost 3 bases and 13 bases, there was a span of 9 bases. CDR3 length: 10 residues. The CDR3 region is CASSLEQVTF. In DNA, the CDR3 is TGTGCCAGCAGTTTGGAACAGGTCACCTTC.

This clonotype showed up just a few times. The V and J genes are TRBV15 and TRBJ1-1, with 7 bases fitting TRBD1. Germline V gene sequence: CDR1 LNHNV, CDR2 YYDKDF (reference sequence). This CDR3 spans 15 amino acids. V shed 3 bases and J 0 bases; nucleotides not matched to a gene: 4. The CDR3 bases are TGTGCCACCAGCAGCGGGACAGCCATGAACACTGAAGCTTTCTTT. It codes for CATSSGTAMNTEAFF.

The chain is built from TRBV2 and TRBJ2-3; TRBD2 aligns across 8 bases. From germline, CDR1 is SNHLY and CDR2 FYNNEI. J lost 3 bases, V lost 7 bases, and 9 bases had no gene match. The CDR3 is 15 amino acids. The CDR3 protein is CASIERGIRTDTQYF. DNA for the CDR3: TGTGCCAGCATAGAGCGGGGGATCAGAACAGATACGCAGTATTTT.

In this sample, this clonotype turned up a few times. V usage is TRBV6-5 and J usage is TRBJ1-1, with no clear D. V dropped 5 bases and J dropped 3 bases, with 7 bases sitting between them. The CDR3 covers 12 residues. Per the germline V gene, CDR1 is MNHEY and CDR2 is SVGAGI. The chain's CDR3 is CASSDTYTEAFF. CDR3 nucleotide sequence: TGTGCCAGCAGTGACACTTACACTGAAGCTTTCTTT.